The 11 T cell receptor beta chains listed next were all sequenced from one sample in a study of T cell repertoires in breast cancer. During the second nested PCR, blocking oligonucleotides suppressed genes that were not paired. TCRdb ran MiXCR on the emulsion pairing reads and lists one entry per CDR3 protein. Seen here are roughly 39,000 distinct CDR3 sequences, 45% observed once, and the top ten hold around 59%. An expanded emulsion RT-PCR with primers for all TCR V genes paired CD8+ T cell chains. Sequenced sample: CD8+ T cells. The receptor set was obtained from a pool of human donors with breast cancer or a healthy control (not recorded which).

This clonotype has more than one count but fewer than ten. CDR3 loop: CASRGAYYEQYF. Written as DNA, the CDR3 is TGTGCCAGCAGGGGGGCTTACTACGAGCAGTACTTC. J is TRBJ2-7 and V is TRBV6-1, with D perhaps TRBD1 (6 bases). Deletions cut 6 bases from V and 3 bases from J, with 9 bases between. CDR1 MNHNS and CDR2 SASEGT come from the germline V gene. CDR3 length equals 12 residues.

In the case of this clonotype: A single base separates this from a much larger clone, so it may be a read error. V is TRBV27 and J is TRBJ1-1; D may be TRBD1 (6 bases). V gave up 4 bases and J gave up 3 bases, with 15 bases separating them. The CDR3 runs to 15 residues. The V gene's germline CDR1 is MNHEY and CDR2 SMNVEV (reference sequence). The CDR3 sequence: CASSSAGGGYTEAFF. The CDR3, as DNA: TGTGCCAGCAGTTCGGCGGGGGGCGGGTACACTGAAGCTTTCTTT.

This rearrangement joins TRBV20-1 to TRBJ2-7; D unresolved. There are 15 residues in the CDR3. Germline lookup yields CDR1 DFQATT and CDR2 SNEGSKA (reference sequence). V was clipped by 0 bases and J by 3 bases, with 15 bases between them. CDR3 DNA: TGCAGTGCTAGAGATCGCGACGGGTTTTACTACGAGCAGTACTTC. This encodes CSARDRDGFYYEQYF.

This clonotype was found a few times. The rearrangement joins TRBV2 to TRBJ2-1; maybe TRBD2 (5 bases). Germline loops: CDR1 SNHLY, CDR2 FYNNEI. The CDR3 is 13 residues long. Between the trimmed V and J ends, which lost 8 bases and 9 bases, there was a span of 17 bases. The CDR3 nucleotides read TGTGCCAGCGAGGGAATCCTAAGCGGTGAGCAGTTCTTC. This gives the protein CASEGILSGEQFF.

Remarks on this clonotype: A read error may be the cause here, since a much bigger clone is one base away. The rearrangement joins TRBV12-2 to TRBJ2-7; TRBD2 is the table's D call and was not checked against the DNA. TRBV12-2 is marked as a pseudogene. The CDR3 consists of 15 residues. The CDR3 spells CTSSPDSGKGYEQYF. CDR3 DNA sequence: TGTACCAGCAGCCCTGATAGCGGGAAGGGTTACGAGCAGTACTTC.

The rearrangement joins TRBV20-1 to TRBJ2-5; 10 bases align to TRBD1. Trimming took 2 bases from V and 5 from J; bases not matched to a gene: 2. Germline V gives CDR1 DFQATT, CDR2 SNEGSKA (reference sequence). CDR3 length: 13 amino acids. Written as DNA, the CDR3 is TGCAGTGCTAGACGGGACAGGGGCGAGACCCAGTACTTC. Its protein product is CSARRDRGETQYF.

The V and J genes are TRBV6-1 and TRBJ2-1; 7 nucleotides line up with TRBD2. The junction had 5 bases not matched to a gene; V was cut back by 5 bases and J by 7 bases. The CDR3 runs to 13 residues. CDR1 is MNHNS, CDR2 SASEGT, per germline. The CDR3 bases are TGTGCCAGCAGTACTGCAGCGGGGAATGAGCAGTTCTTC. Its protein product is CASSTAAGNEQFF.

This clonotype was counted only a few times. This chain links TRBV28 with TRBJ1-1; 7 bases fit TRBD1. Germline CDR1 is MDHEN and CDR2 is SYDVKM. V was pared by 6 bases and J by 0 bases, with 16 bases of the junction left unmatched. The CDR3 is 18 residues long. The chain's CDR3 is CASRDRLRDRDMNTEAFF. In nucleotides, the CDR3 is TGTGCCAGCAGAGATAGGCTCCGGGACAGAGATATGAACACTGAAGCTTTCTTT.

This clonotype came up once. Since a much larger clone is just one base distant, this may be a read error. V usage is TRBV3-1 and J usage is TRBJ2-1; D gene ambiguous. The CDR3 totals 12 residues. Germline lookup yields CDR1 LGHDT and CDR2 YNNKEL (reference sequence). The CDR3 bases are TGTGCCAGCAGCTCACCACGCAATAAGCAGTTCTTC. It is translated as CASSSPRNKQFF.

This clonotype was counted ten times or more. The gene calls are TRBV7-3 and TRBJ2-1; D gene unclear. The V gene's germline CDR1 is SGHTA and CDR2 FQGTGA. The CDR3 length is 12 residues. V lost 4 bases and J lost 12, with 13 bases in between. The CDR3 DNA is TGTGCCAGCAGCTCCGTTGGCATCGGGCAGTTCTTC. Translation: CASSSVGIGQFF.

The chain employs TRBV2 and TRBJ2-7, with TRBD2 matching over 10 bases. Germline V gene data show CDR1 as SNHLY and CDR2 as FYNNEI. The length of the CDR3 is 15 residues. Trimming at V came to 7 bases and at J to 2 bases, leaving 8 bases not matched to a gene. The CDR3 bases are TGTGCCAGCAAACGCGGGACTAGCGAAACCTACGAGCAGTACTTC. It is translated as CASKRGTSETYEQYF.